Listed below are T cell receptor beta chains from one sample, sequenced in a study of T-cell memory formation after mild COVID-19. TCRdb analysed the 5' RACE reads with MiXCR anew, one entry per CDR3 protein. In the table there are around 530,000 distinct CDR3 sequences, approximately 21% of which are singletons. The sequencing sample was made of PBMCs or a T cell subset sorted from them (not recorded which). These TCRs come from an adult woman who had mild COVID-19 (a few samples of this study predate the infection). Cell type and time point are not known. CDR3s include the opening cysteine and the closing phenylalanine or tryptophan. Each record gives: clone size, D gene, J gene, V gene, CDR3 DNA, CDR3 protein. The D gene is left open where the match is weak. A row's size may be missing; if present it is once, few, many or a size class.

size: NA
D: TRBD2
J: TRBJ2-1
V: TRBV4-2
DNA: TGTGCCAGCAGCTTTAGGCTAGCGGGGTCCTACAATGAGCAGTTCTTC
CDR3: CASSFRLAGSYNEQFF

size: NA
D: NA
J: TRBJ2-7
V: TRBV6-6
DNA: TGTGCCAGCAGTTACACTCCGGCTTACGAGCAGTACTTC
CDR3: CASSYTPAYEQYF

size: NA
D: NA
J: TRBJ1-4
V: TRBV13
DNA: TGTGCCAGCAGCTTAAGACAGGCGGGAGCTAATGAAAAACTGTTTTTT
CDR3: CASSLRQAGANEKLFF

size: NA
D: TRBD2
J: TRBJ2-7
V: TRBV9
DNA: TGTGCCAGCAGCGTAGGGTCCAGCGGGAGTTACGAGCAGTACTTC
CDR3: CASSVGSSGSYEQYF

size: few
D: TRBD1
J: TRBJ1-2
V: TRBV25-1
DNA: TGTGCCAGCAGTGAATTGACAGGGTGGGGCTACACCTTC
CDR3: CASSELTGWGYTF

size: NA
D: TRBD1
J: TRBJ2-6
V: TRBV7-9
DNA: TGTGCCAGCAGCCCGCCGGGACAGGAACACTCTGGGGCCAACGTCCTGACTTTC
CDR3: CASSPPGQEHSGANVLTF

size: NA
D: TRBD1
J: TRBJ2-7
V: TRBV4-3
DNA: TGTGCCAGCAGCCAGACAGGGAGCTCCTACGAGCAGTACTTC
CDR3: CASSQTGSSYEQYF

size: NA
D: NA
J: TRBJ1-5
V: TRBV19
DNA: TGTGCCAGTAGTATAGATCACGGGTATCAGCCCCAGCATTTT
CDR3: CASSIDHGYQPQHF

size: NA
D: NA
J: TRBJ2-1
V: TRBV7-2
DNA: TGTGCCAGCAGCTTGATTGCGGACACTTACAATGAGCAGTTCTTC
CDR3: CASSLIADTYNEQFF

size: few
D: NA
J: TRBJ1-1
V: TRBV12-3/TRBV12-4
DNA: TGTGCCAGCACAACAGGAATGTGGAGGAACACTGAAGCTTTCTTT
CDR3: CASTTGMWRNTEAFF

size: few
D: TRBD1
J: TRBJ2-7
V: TRBV6-2/TRBV6-3
DNA: TGTGCCAGCAGCTGGACAGGGCCCCCTGGGGAGCAGTACTTC
CDR3: CASSWTGPPGEQYF

size: NA
D: TRBD2
J: TRBJ2-3
V: TRBV7-2
DNA: TGTGCCAGCAGCTTACCCCGCGGACTAGCGGGAGCAGATACGCAGTATTTT
CDR3: CASSLPRGLAGADTQYF

size: few
D: NA
J: TRBJ2-6
V: TRBV7-9
DNA: TGTGCCAGCAGCCCTCAGGAAGGTTCTTACTCTGGGGCCAACGTCCTGACTTTC
CDR3: CASSPQEGSYSGANVLTF

size: few
D: TRBD2
J: TRBJ2-3
V: TRBV24-1
DNA: TGTGCCACTAGCGGGCAGGCAGATACGCAGTATTTT
CDR3: CATSGQADTQYF

size: NA
D: NA
J: TRBJ2-6
V: TRBV12-3/TRBV12-4
DNA: TGTGCCAGCAGTTTCAGTTGGGGGGCCGGCCTTGGGGCCAACGTCCTGACTTTC
CDR3: CASSFSWGAGLGANVLTF

size: few
D: NA
J: TRBJ1-4
V: TRBV4-1
DNA: TGCGCCAGCAGCCAAGATCGAGTCTCTTTTGCAACTAATGAAAAACTGTTTTTT
CDR3: CASSQDRVSFATNEKLFF

size: NA
D: NA
J: TRBJ2-1
V: TRBV20-1
DNA: TGCAGTGCTAGGGAACCGGCCTCCTACAATGAGCAGTTCTTC
CDR3: CSAREPASYNEQFF

size: NA
D: NA
J: TRBJ2-2
V: TRBV7-9
DNA: TGTGCCAGCCGCAGCTTAAGGACGGGGTTTGATCGTGGCGGGGAGCTGTTTTTT
CDR3: CASRSLRTGFDRGGELFF

size: medium-sized
D: NA
J: TRBJ2-7
V: TRBV12-3/TRBV12-4
DNA: TGTGCCAGCAGCCCTAGCGACTTTACCAGAAAGTACTTC
CDR3: CASSPSDFTRKYF

size: NA
D: TRBD1
J: TRBJ2-7
V: TRBV20-1
DNA: TGCAGTGCTAGAGAAGCCGGGACAGGGCCCTACGAGCAGTACTTC
CDR3: CSAREAGTGPYEQYF

size: few
D: NA
J: TRBJ2-3
V: TRBV10-3
DNA: TGTGCCATCAGTGGAGGTGGGGGTAGGTTAGGTGATACGCAGTATTTT
CDR3: CAISGGGGRLGDTQYF

size: NA
D: NA
J: TRBJ2-1
V: TRBV30
DNA: TGTGCCTGGAGTTTGTTGAATGAGCAGTTCTTC
CDR3: CAWSLLNEQFF

size: many
D: TRBD2
J: TRBJ2-3
V: TRBV12-3/TRBV12-4
DNA: TGTGCCAGCAGTTTAGGGACTAGGAATACGCAGTATTTT
CDR3: CASSLGTRNTQYF

size: few
D: NA
J: TRBJ1-1
V: TRBV7-9
DNA: TGTGCCAGCGGGTTGGAACCCATGAACACTGAAGCTTTCTTT
CDR3: CASGLEPMNTEAFF

size: few
D: TRBD2
J: TRBJ2-7
V: TRBV7-6
DNA: TGTGCCAGCAGCTTAGTCGGCGGGAGGAACGACGAGCAGTACTTC
CDR3: CASSLVGGRNDEQYF

size: once
D: NA
J: TRBJ2-7
V: TRBV9
DNA: TGTGCCAGCAGCGTAGCCGGGACTGCCGAGGGCGAGCAGTACTTC
CDR3: CASSVAGTAEGEQYF

size: few
D: NA
J: TRBJ2-5
V: TRBV4-1
DNA: TGCGCCAGCAGCATCGACATAATAGAGACCCAGTACTTC
CDR3: CASSIDIIETQYF

size: few
D: TRBD1
J: TRBJ2-3
V: TRBV7-9
DNA: TGTGCCAGCAGCCGCCATACCGGGACAGGGACAGATACGCAGTATTTT
CDR3: CASSRHTGTGTDTQYF

size: NA
D: NA
J: TRBJ2-7
V: TRBV27
DNA: TGTGCCAGCAGTTTGAGGACGGATGGATACGAGCAGTACTTC
CDR3: CASSLRTDGYEQYF

size: NA
D: NA
J: TRBJ1-5
V: TRBV7-6
DNA: TGTGCCAGCAGCTTAAGGGGGGAAGGTCAGCCCCAGCATTTT
CDR3: CASSLRGEGQPQHF

size: NA
D: NA
J: TRBJ2-7
V: TRBV6-2/TRBV6-3
DNA: TGTGCCAGCAGAAAGGGACTGTTGAGCTCCTACGAGCAGTACTTC
CDR3: CASRKGLLSSYEQYF

size: many
D: TRBD1
J: TRBJ2-7
V: TRBV12-3/TRBV12-4
DNA: TGTGCCAGCAGTTTAGCGGCAGGGGGTTCCTACGAGCAGTACTTC
CDR3: CASSLAAGGSYEQYF